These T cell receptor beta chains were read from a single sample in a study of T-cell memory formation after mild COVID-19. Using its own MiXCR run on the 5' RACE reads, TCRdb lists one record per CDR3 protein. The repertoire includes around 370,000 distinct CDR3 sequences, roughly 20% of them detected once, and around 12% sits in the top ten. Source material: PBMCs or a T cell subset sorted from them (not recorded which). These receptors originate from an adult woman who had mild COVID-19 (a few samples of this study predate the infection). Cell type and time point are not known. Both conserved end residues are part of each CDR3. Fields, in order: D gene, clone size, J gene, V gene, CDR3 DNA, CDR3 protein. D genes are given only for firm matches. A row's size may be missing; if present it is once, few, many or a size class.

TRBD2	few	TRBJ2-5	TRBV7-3	TGTGCCAGCAGCCCGGAATCTAGCGGGTCGCGGGAGACCCAGTACTTC	CASSPESSGSRETQYF
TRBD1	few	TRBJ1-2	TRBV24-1	TGTGCCACCAGTGACCCGACAGGGGGCGCGTATGGCTACACCTTC	CATSDPTGGAYGYTF
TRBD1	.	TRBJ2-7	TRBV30	TGTGCCTGCCGGGACAGGGGTACCTACGAGCAGTACTTC	CACRDRGTYEQYF
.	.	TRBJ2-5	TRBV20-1	TGCAGTGCCAGTTCGGGATCGGGGACCCAGTACTTC	CSASSGSGTQYF
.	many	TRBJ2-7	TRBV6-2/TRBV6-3	TGTGCCAGCAGTTACTGGGCGACCGAGCAGTACTTC	CASSYWATEQYF
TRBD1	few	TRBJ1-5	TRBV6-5	TGTGCCAGCAGTCTGGACAGGGGTCGCAATCAGCCCCAGCATTTT	CASSLDRGRNQPQHF
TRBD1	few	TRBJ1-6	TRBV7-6	TGTGCCAGCAGCTTAGCTAGGGCCGGACAGGGGAATAATTCACCCCTCCACTTT	CASSLARAGQGNNSPLHF
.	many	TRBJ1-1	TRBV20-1	TGCAGTGCTAGCGAAGGGGGAATGAACACTGAAGCTTTCTTT	CSASEGGMNTEAFF
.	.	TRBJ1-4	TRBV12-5	TGTGCTAGTGGTTTGAACGGGAGGGACTCAAATGAAAAACTGTTTTTT	CASGLNGRDSNEKLFF
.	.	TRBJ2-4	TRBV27	TGTGCCAGCAGTTTAAATGAGGGAAACATTCAGTACTTC	CASSLNEGNIQYF
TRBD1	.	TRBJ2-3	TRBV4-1	TGCGCCAGCAGCCAAACGACAGGGGGATTAGATACGCAGTATTTT	CASSQTTGGLDTQYF
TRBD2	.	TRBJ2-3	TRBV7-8	TGTGCCAGCAGCGCGACTAGCGGGGGACCAGATACGCAGTATTTT	CASSATSGGPDTQYF
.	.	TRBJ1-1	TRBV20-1	TGCAGTGCCCCACCCCTAGGAAGAGGGCCGAACACTGAAGCTTTCTTT	CSAPPLGRGPNTEAFF
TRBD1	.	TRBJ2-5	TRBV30	TGTGCCTGGAGCCTACACAGGGGGCGCCTAGAGACCCAGTACTTC	CAWSLHRGRLETQYF
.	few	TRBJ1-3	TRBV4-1	TGCGCCAGCAGCCTCTCGGGAATCGGGGGAAACACCATATATTTT	CASSLSGIGGNTIYF
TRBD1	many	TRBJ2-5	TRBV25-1	TGTGCCAGCAGTCCGCTCGGACAGGGTATCCAAGAGACCCAGTACTTC	CASSPLGQGIQETQYF
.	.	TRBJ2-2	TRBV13	TGTGCCAGCAGCGAGGAGCCCGGGGAGCTGTTTTTT	CASSEEPGELFF
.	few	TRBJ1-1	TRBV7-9	TGTGCCAGCAGCTTTATGAGCATATCGAACACTGAAGCTTTCTTT	CASSFMSISNTEAFF
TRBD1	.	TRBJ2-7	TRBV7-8	TGTGCCAGCAGCTTAGAGGGCAGGGGGCAACGTGGGCAGTACTTC	CASSLEGRGQRGQYF
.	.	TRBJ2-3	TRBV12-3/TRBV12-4	TGTGCCAGCAGCGGGACTGGACTCGACTTGCGAGATACGCAGTATTTT	CASSGTGLDLRDTQYF
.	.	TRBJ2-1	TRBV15	TGTGCCACCAGCAGAACCGGGCCTGAGCAGTTCTTC	CATSRTGPEQFF
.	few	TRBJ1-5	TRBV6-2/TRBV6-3	TGTGCCAGCAGTTTAAGGATTCAGCCCCAGCATTTT	CASSLRIQPQHF
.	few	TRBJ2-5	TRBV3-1	TGTGCCAGCAGCCGACTAGGGGGGGAGACCCAGTACTTC	CASSRLGGETQYF
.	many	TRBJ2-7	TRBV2	TGTGCCAGCAAGATACAGGGTACCGCCTACGAGCAGTACTTC	CASKIQGTAYEQYF
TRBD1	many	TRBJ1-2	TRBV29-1	TGCAGCGTTGGGACAGGGATTCACTATGGCTACACCTTC	CSVGTGIHYGYTF
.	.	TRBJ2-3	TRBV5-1	TGCGCCAGCAGCTTGTTCGCCAGGGGAGCAGATACGCAGTATTTT	CASSLFARGADTQYF
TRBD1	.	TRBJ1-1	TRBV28	TGTGCCAGCAGGAGTAACAGGGGACTGAACACTGAAGCTTTCTTT	CASRSNRGLNTEAFF
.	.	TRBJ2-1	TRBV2	TGTGCCAGCAGCCCGCGAAGCAATCCGTACAATGAGCAGTTCTTC	CASSPRSNPYNEQFF
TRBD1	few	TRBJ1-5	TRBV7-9	TGTGCCAGCAGTCTACGGGGACAGGGGGCAGGTCAGCCCCAGCATTTT	CASSLRGQGAGQPQHF